The 29 T cell receptor beta chains listed next were all sequenced from one sample in a study of technical replicates of blood from several donors. Data came from immunoSEQ multiplex PCR; TCRdb stores just in-frame clones and leaves some out. The sample has roughly 90,000 clones; approximately 93% are singletons. Sequenced input: T cells isolated from PBMCs. The receptors originated from a human donor in good health.

Here the CDR3 DNA reads TGTGCCGGGACCGGGACAGGTAACACCGGGGAGCTGTTTTTT. Translated: CAGTGTGNTGELFF. The chain has TRBV13 and TRBJ2-2; 8 bases fit TRBD1. The CDR3 has 14 residues. Losses at the gene ends were 11 bases for V and 2 bases for J; bases not matched to a gene: 7. Germline-derived CDR1 and CDR2 are PRHDT and FYEKMQ (reference sequence). The variable domain in full, completed from reference TRBV13 and TRBJ2-2, reads AAGVIQSPRHLIKEKRETATLKCYPIPRHDTVYWYQQGPGQDPQFLISFYEKMQSDKGSIPDRFSAQQFSDYHSELNMSSLELGDSALYFCAGTGTGNTGELFFGEGSRLTVL.

The V and J genes are TRBV15 and TRBJ2-1, with TRBD1 identical over 8 bases. V lost 3 bases, J lost 2 bases, and 6 bases stayed unmatched. The CDR3 is made up of 16 amino acids. The V gene's germline CDR1 is LNHNV and CDR2 YYDKDF (reference sequence). Here the CDR3 DNA reads TGTGCCACCAGCAGCCCACACAGGGGGGCCTACAATGAGCAGTTCTTC. Its translation: CATSSPHRGAYNEQFF. The full variable domain, in which reference TRBV15 and TRBJ2-1 provide the parts outside the CDR3, is DAMVIQNPRYQVTQFGKPVTLSCSQTLNHNVMYWYQQKSSQAPKLLFHYYDKDFNNEADTPDNFQSRRPNTSFCFLDIRSPGLGDTAMYLCATSSPHRGAYNEQFFGPGTRLTVL.

This chain connects TRBV28 to TRBJ1-3; D is ambiguous. CDR1 and CDR2 from the germline V gene are MDHEN and SYDVKM. The CDR3 has 15 residues. V gave up 5 bases and J gave up 0 bases, with 11 bases separating them. The CDR3 sequence is CASSKQQSSGNTIYF. CDR3 DNA: TGTGCCAGCAGTAAACAGCAGAGCTCTGGAAACACCATATATTTT.

The chain carries TRBV5-1 and TRBJ2-5, with D unresolved. Germline V lookup: CDR1 SGHRS, CDR2 YFSETQ. The germline V and J ends were trimmed by 2 bases and 5 bases, with 13 bases remaining between them. The CDR3 contains 14 residues. The chain's CDR3 is CASSFSEPRETQYF. CDR3 DNA sequence: TGCGCCAGCAGCTTCTCAGAGCCGAGGGAGACCCAGTACTTC. The full variable domain, its missing parts supplied by reference TRBV5-1 and TRBJ2-5, is KAGVTQTPRYLIKTRGQQVTLSCSPISGHRSVSWYQQTPGQGLQFLFEYFSETQRNKGNFPGRFSGRQFSNSRSEMNVSTLELGDSALYLCASSFSEPRETQYFGPGTRLLVL.

Of note for this clone: A junction end diverges from the germline sequence, so it may reflect a read error. The rearrangement joins TRBV10-2 to TRBJ1-1; 9 bases are a match to TRBD1. CDR3 length: 14 residues. The V gene's germline CDR1 is WSHSY and CDR2 SAAADI. In DNA form, the CDR3 reads TGCGCCAGCAATGAGGACAGGGGATACACTGAAGCTTTCTTT. It codes for CASNEDRGYTEAFF.

The chain recombines TRBV5-5 with TRBJ1-2; D may be TRBD1 (5 bases). V was pared by 2 bases and J by 4 bases, with 18 bases between. Germline assignment: CDR1 SGHKS and CDR2 YYEKEE (reference sequence). CDR3 length: 16 amino acids. CDR3 in DNA: TGTGCCAGCAGCTTAAGTAGAGTGACAGCAAGCTATGGCTACACCTTC. Residues: CASSLSRVTASYGYTF. The complete variable domain, with remaining parts taken from reference TRBV5-5 and TRBJ1-2, reads DAGVTQSPTHLIKTRGQQVTLRCSPISGHKSVSWYQQVLGQGPQFIFQYYEKEERGRGNFPDRFSARQFPNYSSELNVNALLLGDSALYLCASSLSRVTASYGYTFGSGTRLTVV.

The V call is TRBV28, the J call TRBJ2-3; 9 bases agree with TRBD2. The CDR3 loop spans 19 amino acids. CDR1 is MDHEN and CDR2 is SYDVKM in the germline V gene. Unmatched junction bases numbered 15, after V lost 2 bases and J lost 3 bases. The CDR3 DNA follows: TGTGCCAGCAGTTTAGGTCTAGCGGGACAATTGTTTGGGACAGATACGCAGTATTTT. Residues: CASSLGLAGQLFGTDTQYF.

The gene calls are TRBV10-2 and TRBJ1-2; TRBD1 matches 9 bases. J lost 9 bases, V lost 7 bases, and 9 bases had no gene match. The CDR3 is 13 amino acids. CDR1 WSHSY and CDR2 SAAADI come from the germline V gene. CDR3 in DNA: TGCGCCAGCAAGGTCACAGGGGGCCGGAGCTACACCTTC. This encodes CASKVTGGRSYTF.

This clone was observed once. This chain joins TRBV18 and TRBJ1-5; 11 bases are a match to TRBD1. J lost 0 bases, V lost 3 bases, and 7 bases had no gene match. Germline V gene data show CDR1 as KGHSH and CDR2 as LQKENI. This CDR3 has 18 residues. For the CDR3, the DNA is TGTGCCAGCTCACCCGGACAGGGGGCCACTCATAGCAATCAGCCCCAGCATTTT. It encodes CASSPGQGATHSNQPQHF.

The rearrangement uses TRBV7-8 and TRBJ2-2; TRBD2 is a possible D gene (5 bases). Germline CDR1 and CDR2: SGHVS and FQNEAQ. CDR3 length equals 17 residues. V was shortened by 5 bases and J by 0 bases, with 16 bases between the two germline ends. Here the CDR3 DNA reads TGTGCCAGCAGCCCCATGATTACCGGGGCGAACACCGGGGAGCTGTTTTTT. It is translated as CASSPMITGANTGELFF.

On this clone: Germline is not matched at one junction end, which may reflect a read error. This chain connects TRBV7-2 to TRBJ2-5; TRBD2 might be the D (5 bases). There are 12 residues in the CDR3. The germline CDR1 and CDR2 sequences are SGHTA and FQGNSA. Here the CDR3 DNA reads TGTGCCAGCAGCTTACTCTTCGGGGATCACGACTTC. Amino acids: CASSLLFGDHDF.

This chain links TRBV7-9 with TRBJ2-1; 10 positions match TRBD1. The germline V gene has CDR1 SEHNR and CDR2 FQNEAQ (reference sequence). Unmatched junction bases numbered 10, after V lost 5 bases and J lost 6 bases. The CDR3 loop spans 16 amino acids. In nucleotides, the CDR3 is TGTGCCAGCAGCCCACATTTCGGGACAGGGGTCAATGAGCAGTTCTTC. The encoded protein is CASSPHFGTGVNEQFF. The variable domain in full, completed from reference TRBV7-9 and TRBJ2-1, reads DTGVSQNPRHKITKRGQNVTFRCDPISEHNRLYWYRQTLGQGPEFLTYFQNEAQLEKSRLLSDRFSAERPKGSFSTLEIQRTEQGDSAMYLCASSPHFGTGVNEQFFGPGTRLTVL.

The genes are TRBV9 and TRBJ1-1, with no clear D. The ends were cut back, 4 bases at V and 5 bases at J, with 18 bases in the middle. The CDR3 loop spans 15 amino acids. Germline V CDR1 and CDR2: SGDLS, YYNGEE. DNA of the CDR3: TGTGCCAGCAGCTCCCTCGGCTCTGGAGGGACTGAAGCTTTCTTT. Translating gives CASSSLGSGGTEAFF.

The chain is built from TRBV7-3 and TRBJ2-3, with 9 bases identical to TRBD1. In germline, CDR1 is SGHTA, CDR2 FQGTGA. The length of the CDR3 is 15 residues. The trim removed 5 bases at V and 2 bases at J, leaving 5 bases unmatched. The CDR3 DNA reads TGTGCCAGCAGCCTGACAGGGGGTTTCACAGATACGCAGTATTTT. Its translation is CASSLTGGFTDTQYF.

The chain joins TRBV30 to TRBJ2-7; no reliable D call. V lost 2 bases and J 3 bases, leaving 5 bases between the germline ends. The germline V gene has CDR1 GTSNPN and CDR2 SVGIG (reference sequence). The CDR3 totals 11 residues. CDR3 in DNA: TGTGCCTGGAGTTCCTACTACGAGCAGTACTTC. Protein product: CAWSSYYEQYF.

The chain is built from TRBV7-2 and TRBJ2-7; TRBD2 agrees at 10 bases. V trimming: 5 bases; J trimming: 1 base; junction bases outside the gene matches: 8. There are 16 residues in the CDR3. CDR1 and CDR2 (germline): SGHTA, FQGNSA. The CDR3 spells CASSDWTSGFSYEQYF. DNA for the CDR3: TGTGCCAGCAGCGATTGGACTAGCGGATTTTCCTACGAGCAGTACTTC. Drawing the rest from reference TRBV7-2 and TRBJ2-7, the complete variable domain is GAGVSQSPSNKVTEKGKDVELRCDPISGHTALYWYRQSLGQGLEFLIYFQGNSAPDKSGLPSDRFSAERTGGSVSTLTIQRTQQEDSAVYLCASSDWTSGFSYEQYFGPGTRLTVT.

The chain couples TRBV11-3 to TRBJ1-2; D is unresolved. Trimming shortened V by 5 bases and J by 0 bases, and 10 bases separated the two germline ends. Germline V lookup: CDR1 SGHNT, CDR2 YENEEA. This CDR3 is built from 14 residues. Here the CDR3 DNA reads TGTGCCAGCAGCGGCGCGGGAGCTAACTATGGCTACACCTTC. Amino acids: CASSGAGANYGYTF.

This CDR3 reads CATSREQGYSQETQYF. Here the CDR3 DNA reads TGTGCCACCAGCAGAGAGCAGGGGTATAGCCAAGAGACCCAGTACTTC. This chain joins TRBV15 and TRBJ2-5, with a possible D match to TRBD1 (6 bases). Between the trimmed V and J ends, which lost 0 bases and 1 base, there was a span of 12 bases. The CDR3 has 16 amino acids. The germline CDR1 and CDR2 sequences are LNHNV and YYDKDF (reference sequence).

CDR3: CASSTGQNGNTIYF. The DNA of the CDR3 is TGTGCCAGTAGCACCGGACAGAACGGGAACACCATATATTTT. The chain uses TRBV19 and TRBJ1-3; D might be TRBD1 (6 bases). Trimming left V 6 bases short and J 7 bases short, with 16 bases between. CDR3 size: 14 residues. Germline V gene lookup returns CDR1 LNHDA and CDR2 SQIVND (reference sequence).

This chain links TRBV6-1 with TRBJ1-2; the D is unclear. CDR3 size: 13 residues. Per germline, CDR1 MNHNS and CDR2 SASEGT. V was trimmed by 1 base and J by 4 bases, leaving 7 bases between them. In DNA, the CDR3 is TGTGCCAGCAGTGAAGTGGCTCTCTATGGCTACACCTTC. This codes for CASSEVALYGYTF.

This sequence joins TRBV11-2 and TRBJ2-1, with 7 bases that match TRBD1. Germline V gene data show CDR1 as SGHAT and CDR2 as FQNNGV. Trimming at V came to 5 bases and at J to 6 bases, leaving 13 bases not matched to a gene. The CDR3 extends over 16 amino acids. CDR3 amino acids: CASSEIDRDTVNEQFF. The CDR3, as DNA: TGTGCCAGCAGCGAAATAGACAGGGATACAGTCAATGAGCAGTTCTTC.

The chain has TRBV9 and TRBJ1-1, with D uncertain. In germline, CDR1 is SGDLS, CDR2 YYNGEE. The CDR3 covers 16 residues. Trimming left V 6 bases short and J 0 bases short, with 18 bases between. CDR3 amino acids: CASTRGTITLNTEAFF. In nucleotides, the CDR3 is TGTGCCAGCACCCGCGGTACCATCACCTTGAACACTGAAGCTTTCTTT.

J is TRBJ2-1 and V is TRBV11-2; TRBD1 aligns across 7 bases. With V trimmed by 2 bases and J by 7 bases, 11 bases remained unmatched. The CDR3 runs to 16 residues. Per the germline V gene, CDR1 is SGHAT and CDR2 is FQNNGV. The CDR3 DNA follows: TGTGCCAGCAGCTTAAGTATAGGGGGCTGGATTAATGAGCAGTTCTTC. Its protein product is CASSLSIGGWINEQFF.

The J gene is TRBJ1-1, the V gene TRBV30; D is ambiguous. The length of the CDR3 is 13 residues. From germline, CDR1 is GTSNPN and CDR2 SVGIG (reference sequence). V was pared by 4 bases and J by 1 base, with 10 bases between. The CDR3 bases are TGTGCCTGGACAGATTTACAGAACACTGAAGCTTTCTTT. This translates into CAWTDLQNTEAFF.

The CDR3 sequence: CASSEDFSALRRHGYTF. CDR3 coding DNA: TGTGCCAGCAGTGAAGACTTCTCTGCGCTTAGGAGGCATGGCTACACCTTC. V usage is TRBV6-1 and J usage is TRBJ1-2, with unresolved D. This CDR3 has 17 amino acids. Deletions cut 1 base from V and 6 bases from J, with 21 bases between. In germline, CDR1 is MNHNS, CDR2 SASEGT.

This CDR3 is CSVEATRAPEGAFF. The CDR3 DNA reads TGCAGCGTTGAAGCCACGAGGGCCCCGGAGGGGGCTTTCTTT. This chain links TRBV29-1 with TRBJ1-1; D possibly corresponds to TRBD1 (5 bases). The V and J ends lost 1 base and 11 bases respectively, with 20 bases between them. The CDR3 extends over 14 amino acids. From germline, CDR1 is SQVTM and CDR2 ANQGSEA.

V gene TRBV11-2 combines with J gene TRBJ2-2, with TRBD2 matching 8 bases. The V gene end was trimmed by 1 base and the J gene end by 7 bases; junction bases not matched to a gene: 5. Germline V CDR1 and CDR2: SGHAT, FQNNGV. There are 15 residues in the CDR3. In nucleotides, the CDR3 is TGTGCCAGCAGCTTAGCGGGAGGGTACTTCGGGGAGCTGTTTTTT. This translates into CASSLAGGYFGELFF.

The CDR3 is CASSLGQAGGDTQYF. For the CDR3, the DNA is TGCGCCAGCAGCTTGGGACAGGCGGGAGGAGATACGCAGTATTTT. The chain uses TRBV5-1 and TRBJ2-3, with 8 bases lining up with TRBD2. Germline CDR1 SGHRS, CDR2 YFSETQ. V was clipped by 0 bases and J by 5 bases; unmatched bases: 5. The CDR3 is made up of 15 amino acids.

The J gene is TRBJ2-7, the V gene TRBV4-1; tentatively, D is TRBD1 (6 bases). There are 15 residues in the CDR3. Trimming removed 1 base from V and 3 bases from J, with 13 bases in between. Germline V gene lookup returns CDR1 MGHRA and CDR2 YSYEKL. This chain's CDR3 is CASSQGGQINYEQYF. The CDR3 DNA sequence: TGCGCCAGCAGCCAAGGGGGACAAATAAACTACGAGCAGTACTTC.